Below are 21 T cell receptor beta chains sequenced from a single sample in a study of blood T cell repertoires in COVID-19. Clones were sequenced by immunoSEQ multiplex PCR, and TCRdb holds only the in-frame ones, with some missing. The sample lists about 310,000 clones; 87% were seen once. What was sequenced was PBMCs or T cells enriched from blood (not recorded which). Every receptor here comes from a woman younger than 30 who had recovered from COVID-19.

V usage is TRBV4-1 and J usage is TRBJ2-2; D may be TRBD2 (5 bases). The CDR3 consists of 16 residues. The V end lost 4 bases, the J end lost 3 bases, and 15 bases lay between the germline ends. Germline V lookup: CDR1 MGHRA, CDR2 YSYEKL. The CDR3 loop reads CASSPSSSGDTGELFF. The CDR3 nucleotides are TGCGCCAGCAGCCCCTCGTCCTCCGGGGACACCGGGGAGCTGTTTTTT.

This clone has just a few counts. This chain links TRBV18 with TRBJ1-6, with 7 bases identical to TRBD1. V dropped 5 bases and J dropped 4; count of bases not matched to a gene: 5. The germline CDR1 and CDR2 sequences are KGHSH and LQKENI. The CDR3 totals 15 residues. CDR3 DNA sequence: TGTGCCAGCTCAGAAACGGGACAGTATAATTCACCCCTCCACTTT. Residues: CASSETGQYNSPLHF.

The V and J genes are TRBV18 and TRBJ2-6, with 12 bases identical to TRBD1. Per germline, CDR1 KGHSH and CDR2 LQKENI. This CDR3 has 17 amino acids. J was trimmed by 2 bases and V by 3 bases; bases with no gene match: 2. Here the CDR3 DNA reads TGTGCCAGCTCACCGGGACAGGGGGCAACTGGGGCCAACGTCCTGACTTTC. It encodes CASSPGQGATGANVLTF. Drawing the rest from reference TRBV18 and TRBJ2-6, the complete variable domain is NAGVMQNPRHLVRRRGQEARLRCSPMKGHSHVYWYRQLPEEGLKFMVYLQKENIIDESGMPKERFSAEFPKEGPSILRIQQVVRGDSAAYFCASSPGQGATGANVLTFGAGSRLTVL.

This chain links TRBV3-1 (or the pseudogene TRBV3-2) with TRBJ2-7; 8 nucleotides agree with TRBD2. CDR1 LGHDT and CDR2 YNNKEL come from the germline V gene (reference sequence). Trimming at V came to 3 bases and at J to 1 base, leaving 2 bases not matched to a gene. The CDR3 runs to 14 residues. DNA for the CDR3: TGTGCCAGCAGCCACAGCGGGGGATCCTACGAGCAGTACTTC. Protein product: CASSHSGGSYEQYF.

The count of this clone is one. The rearrangement joins TRBV2 to TRBJ2-1; D gene ambiguous. The germline V gene encodes CDR1 SNHLY and CDR2 FYNNEI. V was pared by 5 bases and J by 0 bases, with 8 bases between. This CDR3 is 14 amino acids long. The CDR3 loop is CASSLSRSYNEQFF. The CDR3 DNA sequence: TGTGCCAGCAGTCTGAGCCGCTCCTACAATGAGCAGTTCTTC.

The chain joins TRBV3-1 (or the pseudogene TRBV3-2) to TRBJ2-2; 9 positions agree with TRBD1. Germline CDR1 reads LGHDT; CDR2 reads YNNKEL (reference sequence). CDR3 length equals 18 residues. V shed 4 bases, J shed 4 bases, and the junction held 13 bases outside the gene matches. CDR3 region: CASSPLVAGQGITGELFF. The CDR3 coding sequence is TGTGCCAGCAGCCCCCTCGTTGCGGGACAGGGTATCACCGGGGAGCTGTTTTTT.

The table lists this clone with a count of one. This chain links TRBV5-6 with TRBJ1-3; 7 bases fit TRBD1. Germline CDR1 and CDR2: SGHDT and YYEEEE. The trim removed 4 bases at V and 0 bases at J, leaving 7 bases unmatched. The CDR3 totals 16 residues. The chain's CDR3 is CASSETGAYSGNTIYF. CDR3 bases: TGTGCCAGCAGCGAAACAGGGGCTTACTCTGGAAACACCATATATTTT.

The V gene is TRBV19, the J gene TRBJ2-2; TRBD2 is a possible D gene (5 bases). From germline, CDR1 is LNHDA and CDR2 SQIVND (reference sequence). This CDR3 spans 14 amino acids. Deletions cut 6 bases from V and 4 bases from J, with 12 bases between. CDR3 sequence (DNA): TGTGCCAGTAGCACGGACTTATCCACCGGGGAGCTGTTTTTT. Its protein product is CASSTDLSTGELFF.

This chain connects TRBV19 to TRBJ2-3; 11 bases align to TRBD2. Germline-derived CDR1 and CDR2 are LNHDA and SQIVND (reference sequence). The CDR3 runs 22 residues. The V segment lost 1 base and the J segment 1 base; nucleotides outside the gene matches: 19. CDR3 amino acids: CASSIVGLLAGGGLRGTDTQYF. The CDR3, as DNA: TGTGCCAGTAGTATAGTCGGCCTCCTAGCGGGAGGAGGCTTAAGAGGCACAGATACGCAGTATTTT.

CDR3 coding DNA: TGTGCCAGCAGCTTAGCCGGGACTAGCGGGGGTCGGGATACGCAGTATTTT. Translated: CASSLAGTSGGRDTQYF. The rearrangement uses TRBV11-2 and TRBJ2-3; 14 positions match TRBD2. The CDR3 totals 17 residues. V dropped 1 base and J dropped 6; count of bases not matched to a gene: 6. The germline V gene encodes CDR1 SGHAT and CDR2 FQNNGV. Variable domain in full (rest from reference TRBV11-2 and TRBJ2-3): EAGVAQSPRYKIIEKRQSVAFWCNPISGHATLYWYQQILGQGPKLLIQFQNNGVVDDSQLPKDRFSAERLKGVDSTLKIQPAKLEDSAVYLCASSLAGTSGGRDTQYFGPGTRLTVL.

This rearrangement joins TRBV10-3 to TRBJ2-5; D is possibly TRBD2 (6 bases). The CDR3 totals 15 residues. Germline lookup yields CDR1 ENHRY and CDR2 SYGVKD. Trimming left V 3 bases short and J 0 bases short, with 11 bases between. CDR3 residues: CAISERRGDQETQYF. CDR3 DNA sequence: TGTGCCATCAGTGAAAGGAGGGGCGACCAAGAGACCCAGTACTTC.

This clone was detected a few times. The V and J genes are TRBV7-9 and TRBJ1-2; D is unresolved. V was clipped by 5 bases and J by 2 bases, with 9 bases between them. The CDR3 is made up of 13 amino acids. CDR1 and CDR2 (germline): SEHNR, FQNEAQ (reference sequence). This CDR3 reads CASSPRINYGYTF. CDR3 sequence (DNA): TGTGCCAGCAGCCCGAGGATAAACTATGGCTACACCTTC.

This clone is a singleton in its sample. The V call is TRBV9, the J call TRBJ2-7, with D unresolved. V dropped 2 bases and J dropped 0 bases, with 9 bases sitting between them. Germline-derived CDR1 and CDR2 are SGDLS and YYNGEE. The CDR3 extends over 14 amino acids. The CDR3 loop is CASSVEPGSYEQYF. The CDR3 coding sequence is TGTGCCAGCAGCGTGGAACCAGGCTCCTACGAGCAGTACTTC.

V usage is TRBV19 and J usage is TRBJ2-1; 12 bases agree with TRBD2. There are 16 residues in the CDR3. Germline CDR1 LNHDA, CDR2 SQIVND (reference sequence). With V trimmed by 5 bases and J by 4 bases, 6 bases remained unmatched. The CDR3 loop reads CASSPRTSGKYNEQFF. The DNA for the CDR3 is TGTGCCAGTAGTCCCCGGACTAGCGGGAAATACAATGAGCAGTTCTTC.

The rearrangement joins TRBV5-4 to TRBJ1-2; a possible D gene is TRBD1 (6 bases). Trimming left V 0 bases short and J 4 bases short, with 10 bases between. CDR1 and CDR2 (germline): SGHNT, YYREEE (reference sequence). This CDR3 is 14 amino acids long. The CDR3 region is CASSLGTEAYGYTF. The CDR3 DNA reads TGTGCCAGCAGCTTGGGGACAGAAGCCTATGGCTACACCTTC.

CDR3 nucleotides: TGTGCCAGCAGCTCCCCCCGCGGGAGGGCCCGCGGGGATACGCAGTATTTT. As protein: CASSSPRGRARGDTQYF. The genes are TRBV7-2 and TRBJ2-3; 9 bases are a match to TRBD2. The CDR3 has 17 amino acids. Germline loops: CDR1 SGHTA, CDR2 FQGNSA. V trimming: 4 bases; J trimming: 6 bases; junction bases outside the gene matches: 14.

CDR3 in amino acids: CASSDPGQGYEKLFF. Here the CDR3 DNA reads TGTGCCAGCAGTGACCCGGGACAGGGGTACGAAAAACTGTTTTTT. The chain recombines TRBV28 with TRBJ1-4, with 10 nucleotides matching TRBD1. The CDR3 is made up of 15 amino acids. Trimming at V came to 5 bases and at J to 8 bases, leaving 8 bases not matched to a gene. Per the germline V gene, CDR1 is MDHEN and CDR2 is SYDVKM.

The chain joins TRBV7-2 to TRBJ1-1, with a possible D match to TRBD1 (5 bases). CDR1 is SGHTA, CDR2 FQGNSA, per germline. The CDR3 is 13 amino acids. With 8 bases removed from V and 8 bases from J, the gap between germline ends came to 18 bases. The CDR3 DNA reads as TGTGCCAGCTCCCAGGTGGGTAGGGGCGAAGCTTTCTTT. This encodes CASSQVGRGEAFF. The full variable domain, in which reference TRBV7-2 and TRBJ1-1 provide the parts outside the CDR3, is GAGVSQSPSNKVTEKGKDVELRCDPISGHTALYWYRQSLGQGLEFLIYFQGNSAPDKSGLPSDRFSAERTGGSVSTLTIQRTQQEDSAVYLCASSQVGRGEAFFGQGTRLTVV.

The V and J genes are TRBV7-9 and TRBJ1-1; D gene ambiguous. Trimming removed 3 bases from V and 0 bases from J, with 8 bases in between. The germline gives CDR1 SEHNR, CDR2 FQNEAQ (reference sequence). The CDR3 extends over 14 amino acids. The CDR3 here is CASSLGSMNTEAFF. CDR3 DNA sequence: TGTGCCAGCAGCTTGGGCAGCATGAACACTGAAGCTTTCTTT.

As for this clone: The identical CDR3 is also encoded by other nucleotide sequences in the sample. The chain is built from TRBV7-2 and TRBJ1-2; 10 positions agree with TRBD1. The CDR3 contains 13 residues. The germline V gene has CDR1 SGHTA and CDR2 FQGNSA. Trimming cost V 5 bases and J 5 bases; bases outside gene matches: 2. CDR3 DNA: TGTGCCAGCAGCCTGGGACAGGGGTATGGCTACACCTTC. Translation: CASSLGQGYGYTF.

This chain connects TRBV28 to TRBJ1-2, with TRBD1 as a possible D gene (6 bases). V lost 8 bases and J 5 bases, leaving 18 bases between the germline ends. Germline V gene lookup returns CDR1 MDHEN and CDR2 SYDVKM. The CDR3 is 14 residues long. The CDR3, as DNA: TGTGCCAGCGGGAGGGGGGCCACATCGTATGGCTACACCTTC. Amino acids: CASGRGATSYGYTF.